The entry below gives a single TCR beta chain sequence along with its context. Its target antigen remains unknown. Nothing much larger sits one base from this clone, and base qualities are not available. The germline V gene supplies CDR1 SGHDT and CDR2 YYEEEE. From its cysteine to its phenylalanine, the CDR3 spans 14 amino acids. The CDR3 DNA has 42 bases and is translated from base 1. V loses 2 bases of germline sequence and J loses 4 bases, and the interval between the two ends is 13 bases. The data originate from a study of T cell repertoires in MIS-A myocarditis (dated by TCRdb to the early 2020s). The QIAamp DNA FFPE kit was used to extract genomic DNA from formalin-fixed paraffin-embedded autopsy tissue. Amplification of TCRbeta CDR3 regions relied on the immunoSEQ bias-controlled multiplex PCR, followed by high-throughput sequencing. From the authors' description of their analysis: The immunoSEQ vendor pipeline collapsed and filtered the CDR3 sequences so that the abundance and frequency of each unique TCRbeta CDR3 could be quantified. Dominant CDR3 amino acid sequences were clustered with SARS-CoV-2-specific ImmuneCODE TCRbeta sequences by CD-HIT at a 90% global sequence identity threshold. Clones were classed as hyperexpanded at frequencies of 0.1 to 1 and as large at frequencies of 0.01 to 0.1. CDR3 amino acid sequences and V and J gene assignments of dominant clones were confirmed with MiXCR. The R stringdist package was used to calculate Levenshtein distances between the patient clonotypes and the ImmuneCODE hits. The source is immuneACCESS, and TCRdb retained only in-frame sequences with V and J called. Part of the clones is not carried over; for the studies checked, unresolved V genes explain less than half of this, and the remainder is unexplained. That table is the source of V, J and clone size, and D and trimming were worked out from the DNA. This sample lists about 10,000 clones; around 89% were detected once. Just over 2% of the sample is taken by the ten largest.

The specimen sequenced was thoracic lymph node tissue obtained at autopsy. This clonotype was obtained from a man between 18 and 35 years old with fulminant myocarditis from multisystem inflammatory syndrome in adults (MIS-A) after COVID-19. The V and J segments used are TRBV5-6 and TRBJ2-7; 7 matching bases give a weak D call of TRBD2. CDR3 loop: CASSLGGGNYEQYF. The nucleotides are TGTGCCAGCAGCTTAGGGGGGGGGAATTACGAGCAGTACTTC.